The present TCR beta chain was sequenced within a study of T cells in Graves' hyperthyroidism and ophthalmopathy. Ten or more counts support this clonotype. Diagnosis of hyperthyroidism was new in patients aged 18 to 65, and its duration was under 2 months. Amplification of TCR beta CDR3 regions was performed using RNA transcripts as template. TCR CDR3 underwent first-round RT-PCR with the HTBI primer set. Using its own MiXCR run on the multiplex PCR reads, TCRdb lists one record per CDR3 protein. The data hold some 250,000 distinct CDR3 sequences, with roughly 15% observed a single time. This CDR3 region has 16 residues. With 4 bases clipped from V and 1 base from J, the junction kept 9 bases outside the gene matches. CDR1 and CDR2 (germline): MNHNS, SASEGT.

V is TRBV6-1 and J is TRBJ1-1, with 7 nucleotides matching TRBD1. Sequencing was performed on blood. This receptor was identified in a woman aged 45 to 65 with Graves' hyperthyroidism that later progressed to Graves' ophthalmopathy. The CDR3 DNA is TGTGCCAGCAGTGGTCGGGACAGCGGGCCGAACACTGAAGCTTTCTTT. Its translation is CASSGRDSGPNTEAFF.